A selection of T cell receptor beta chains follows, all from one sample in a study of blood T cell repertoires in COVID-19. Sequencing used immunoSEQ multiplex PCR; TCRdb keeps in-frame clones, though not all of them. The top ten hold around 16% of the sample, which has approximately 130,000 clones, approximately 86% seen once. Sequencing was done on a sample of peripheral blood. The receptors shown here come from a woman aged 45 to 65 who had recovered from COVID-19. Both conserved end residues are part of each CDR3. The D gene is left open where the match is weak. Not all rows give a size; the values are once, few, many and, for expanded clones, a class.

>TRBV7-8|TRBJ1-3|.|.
CASSLVLGGGNTIYF
TGTGCCAGCAGCTTAGTCCTCGGAGGGGGAAACACCATATATTTT
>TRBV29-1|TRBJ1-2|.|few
CSVVQEANYGYTF
TGCAGCGTTGTCCAGGAAGCTAACTATGGCTACACCTTC
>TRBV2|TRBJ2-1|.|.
CASRSTDYNEQFF
TGTGCCAGCAGGTCGACAGACTACAATGAGCAGTTCTTC
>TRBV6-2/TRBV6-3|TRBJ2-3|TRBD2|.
CASSYPKLATDTQYF
TGTGCCAGCAGTTACCCCAAACTAGCGACAGATACGCAGTATTTT
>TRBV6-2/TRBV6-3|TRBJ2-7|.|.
CASSYLAGASSEQYF
TGTGCCAGCAGTTACTTGGCAGGGGCATCTTCCGAGCAGTACTTC
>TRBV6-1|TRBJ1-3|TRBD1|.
CASSEYGTAGNTIYF
TGTGCCAGCAGTGAATACGGGACAGCTGGAAACACCATATATTTT
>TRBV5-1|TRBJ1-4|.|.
CASSPEGATNEKLFF
TGCGCCAGCAGCCCTGAGGGTGCAACTAATGAAAAACTGTTTTTT
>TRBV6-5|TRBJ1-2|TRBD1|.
CASSVDGDRGYTF
TGTGCCAGCAGCGTCGACGGGGACAGAGGCTACACCTTC
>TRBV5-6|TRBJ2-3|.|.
CASSLESWTVTDTQYF
TGTGCCAGCAGCCTAGAATCTTGGACAGTGACAGATACGCAGTATTTT
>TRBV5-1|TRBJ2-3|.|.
CASSTGNTDTQYF
TGCGCCAGCAGCACGGGAAACACAGATACGCAGTATTTT
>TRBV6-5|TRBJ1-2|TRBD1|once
CASLDRGPYGYTF
TGTGCCAGCCTGGACAGGGGTCCCTATGGCTACACCTTC
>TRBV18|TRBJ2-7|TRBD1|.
CASSPASGTVLSYEQYF
TGTGCCAGCTCACCAGCCTCGGGGACAGTCCTCTCCTACGAGCAGTACTTC
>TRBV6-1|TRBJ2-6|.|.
CASSEHAGGSGANVLTF
TGTGCCAGCAGTGAACACGCCGGGGGCTCTGGGGCCAACGTCCTGACTTTC
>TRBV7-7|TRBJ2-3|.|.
CASSLRGSADTQYF
TGTGCCAGCAGCTTACGGGGATCCGCAGATACGCAGTATTTT
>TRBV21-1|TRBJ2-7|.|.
CASSLMTGSYEQYF
TGTGCCAGCAGCTTGATGACAGGCTCCTACGAGCAGTACTTC
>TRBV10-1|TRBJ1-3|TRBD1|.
CASSEGRDRALKGYTIYF
TGCGCCAGCAGTGAGGGTCGGGACAGGGCTCTTAAGGGATACACCATATATTTT
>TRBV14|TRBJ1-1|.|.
CASSQDWQTNTEAFF
TGTGCCAGCAGCCAAGATTGGCAAACAAACACTGAAGCTTTCTTT
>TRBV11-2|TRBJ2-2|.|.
CASSFTNTGELFF
TGTGCCAGCAGCTTTACGAACACCGGGGAGCTGTTTTTT
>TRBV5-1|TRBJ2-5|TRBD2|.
CASSLGLAGGGETQYF
TGCGCCAGCAGCTTGGGACTAGCGGGGGGAGGAGAGACCCAGTACTTC
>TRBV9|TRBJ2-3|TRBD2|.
CASSPQAGGFTDTQYF
TGTGCCAGCAGCCCTCAAGCGGGGGGGTTTACAGATACGCAGTATTTT
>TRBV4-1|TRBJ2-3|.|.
CASSPYWSKGGPRTDTQYF
TGCGCCAGCAGCCCCTACTGGAGCAAGGGGGGGCCTCGCACAGATACGCAGTATTTT
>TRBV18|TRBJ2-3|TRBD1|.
CASSRGQHNTDTQYF
TGTGCCAGCTCACGGGGACAGCATAACACAGATACGCAGTATTTT
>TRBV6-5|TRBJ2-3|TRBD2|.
CASSYSSGRSGDTQYF
TGTGCCAGCAGTTACAGTAGCGGGAGATCTGGAGATACGCAGTATTTT
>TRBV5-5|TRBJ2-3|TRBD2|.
CASSSAGGSGDTQYF
TGTGCCAGCAGCTCTGCGGGGGGGAGTGGGGATACGCAGTATTTT
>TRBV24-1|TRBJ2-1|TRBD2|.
CATSDPTSGAVNEQFF
TGTGCCACCAGTGATCCGACTAGCGGTGCTGTAAATGAGCAGTTCTTC